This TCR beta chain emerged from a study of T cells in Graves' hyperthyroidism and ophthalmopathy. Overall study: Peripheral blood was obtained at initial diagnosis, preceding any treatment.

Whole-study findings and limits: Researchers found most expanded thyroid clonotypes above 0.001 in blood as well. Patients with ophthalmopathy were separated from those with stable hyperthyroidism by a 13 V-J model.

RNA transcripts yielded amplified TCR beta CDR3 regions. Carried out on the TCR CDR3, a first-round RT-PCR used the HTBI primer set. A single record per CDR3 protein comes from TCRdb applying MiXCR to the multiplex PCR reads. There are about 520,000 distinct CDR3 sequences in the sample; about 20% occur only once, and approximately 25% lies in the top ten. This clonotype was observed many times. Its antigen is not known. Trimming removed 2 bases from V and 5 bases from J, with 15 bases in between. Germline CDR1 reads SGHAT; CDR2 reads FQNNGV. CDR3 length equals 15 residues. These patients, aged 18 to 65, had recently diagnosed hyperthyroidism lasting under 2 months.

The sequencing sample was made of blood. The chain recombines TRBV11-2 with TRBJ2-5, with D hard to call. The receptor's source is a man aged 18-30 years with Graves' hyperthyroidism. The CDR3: CASSLRLFSQETQYF. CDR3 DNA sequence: TGTGCCAGCAGCTTAAGGTTATTTAGTCAGGAGACCCAGTACTTC.